This T cell receptor beta chain was sequenced during a study of T cell responses to AZD1222 COVID-19 vaccine. Study-level information: Second doses at about 4 or about 12 weeks were pooled.

Produced via immunoSEQ multiplex PCR; TCRdb's table is partial and in-frame only. The table includes 150,000 to 200,000 clones, 87% detected once. Study-wide findings and caveats: Clonal diversity may have been underestimated, and the donors were mostly white British, with more females than males.

Points on this clone: Antigen specificity is unknown.

With 1 base removed from V and 0 bases from J, the gap between germline ends came to 7 bases. The CDR3 is 15 amino acids. The germline V gene encodes CDR1 LNHDA and CDR2 SQIVND (reference sequence). This TCR was sampled from an adult in good health. The starting material was peripheral blood, obtained on day 0 of AZD1222 vaccination. The V gene is TRBV19, the J gene TRBJ1-5; D ambiguous. The CDR3 region is CASSIAVYSNQPQHF. In DNA, the CDR3 is TGTGCCAGTAGTATAGCTGTCTATAGCAATCAGCCCCAGCATTTT.